This T cell receptor beta chain came from a study of breast tumors, draining lymph nodes, adjacent tissues. The study's findings and limits: Data only fit, rather than demonstrated, lymph node origin of most tumor T cells.

TCRdb called the multiplex PCR reads again in MiXCR, with one record for every CDR3 protein. This repertoire shows tens of thousands of distinct CDR3 sequences, 23% found once; its top ten account for about 7.6%. This clonotype was picked up many times. Its cognate antigen is unknown. The sequencing sample was made of breast tumor tissue. The clonotype originates from a female donor with breast cancer. Some clones in this sample may be carry-over from other donors' samples.

The CDR3 reads CAIRGGSSYEQYF. CDR3 nucleotides: TGTGCCATCAGGGGGGGATCTTCCTACGAGCAGTACTTC. The chain employs TRBV2 and TRBJ2-7, with D possibly called TRBD1 or TRBD2 (7 bases each). The germline CDR1 and CDR2 sequences are SNHLY and FYNNEI. This CDR3 has 13 amino acids. Trimming removed 10 bases at V and 1 base at J, with 14 bases between.